The 18 T cell receptor beta chains in this list originate from one sample, sequenced in a study of blood T cell repertoires in COVID-19. Generated by immunoSEQ multiplex PCR, the TCRdb table keeps only in-frame clones and is missing some. The sample consists of some 100,000 clones, 75% to 90% of them appearing once. Sequencing input: peripheral blood. The source is a human donor in a cohort sampled during active COVID-19.

This chain joins TRBV5-1 and TRBJ2-5, with 8 bases lining up with TRBD1. V lost 3 bases, J lost 4 bases, and 5 bases stayed unmatched. Germline CDR1 is SGHRS and CDR2 is YFSETQ. The CDR3 extends over 14 amino acids. The CDR3: CASSYGQGGETQYF. CDR3 in DNA: TGCGCCAGCAGCTACGGACAGGGTGGAGAGACCCAGTACTTC. The whole variable domain, filled in from reference TRBV5-1 and TRBJ2-5, reads KAGVTQTPRYLIKTRGQQVTLSCSPISGHRSVSWYQQTPGQGLQFLFEYFSETQRNKGNFPGRFSGRQFSNSRSEMNVSTLELGDSALYLCASSYGQGGETQYFGPGTRLLVL.

This sequence joins TRBV3-1 (or the pseudogene TRBV3-2) and TRBJ1-1, with 8 positions matching TRBD1. The CDR3 has 15 residues. CDR1 is LGHDT, CDR2 YNNKEL, per germline (reference sequence). With V trimmed by 1 base and J by 5 bases, 6 bases remained unmatched. The chain's CDR3 is CASSQGRQGRTEAFF. The CDR3 DNA reads as TGTGCCAGCAGCCAAGGGCGACAGGGGCGGACTGAAGCTTTCTTT.

The chain joins TRBV24-1 to TRBJ2-5; no definite D call. The CDR3 consists of 13 residues. From germline, CDR1 is KGHDR and CDR2 SFDVKD. Trimming stripped 3 bases from V and 14 bases from J, with 18 bases between. The CDR3 region has the DNA TGTGCCACCAGTGATCAGCCCGAGGTCATTCCCTACTTC. Translated, it gives CATSDQPEVIPYF.

Concerning this clone: The sample carries other DNA sequences with the same CDR3. This rearrangement joins TRBV5-1 to TRBJ1-1; D gene unclear. The CDR3 consists of 12 residues. CDR1 is SGHRS and CDR2 is YFSETQ in the germline V gene. V was pared by 3 bases and J by 1 base, with 4 bases between. The CDR3 protein is CASSSWNTEAFF. The CDR3 bases are TGCGCCAGCAGCTCATGGAACACTGAAGCTTTCTTT. Complete variable domain (other parts from reference TRBV5-1 and TRBJ1-1): KAGVTQTPRYLIKTRGQQVTLSCSPISGHRSVSWYQQTPGQGLQFLFEYFSETQRNKGNFPGRFSGRQFSNSRSEMNVSTLELGDSALYLCASSSWNTEAFFGQGTRLTVV.

This chain joins TRBV5-1 and TRBJ2-7; 8 nucleotides match TRBD2. This CDR3 is 15 amino acids long. Germline CDR1 SGHRS, CDR2 YFSETQ. The trim removed 0 bases at V and 5 bases at J, leaving 7 bases unmatched. The CDR3 DNA sequence: TGCGCCAGCAGCTTGGAGTCGCGGGGGGTTGACGAGCAGTACTTC. It is translated as CASSLESRGVDEQYF.

J is TRBJ2-5 and V is TRBV5-1, with 7 bases aligning to TRBD1. Trimming at V came to 1 base and at J to 4 bases, leaving 7 bases not matched to a gene. CDR3 length: 15 amino acids. Germline loops: CDR1 SGHRS, CDR2 YFSETQ. The CDR3 bases are TGCGCCAGCAGCTTGAGACAGGGAGTTGGAGAGACCCAGTACTTC. It is translated as CASSLRQGVGETQYF.

The gene calls are TRBV6-2 or TRBV6-3 and TRBJ1-4; D gene ambiguous. Germline V CDR1 and CDR2: MNHEY, SVGEGT. Trimming cost V 4 bases and J 8 bases, with 17 bases left between them. The CDR3 is 15 amino acids. The CDR3 sequence: CASSLRDREWEKLFF. The CDR3, as DNA: TGTGCCAGCAGTTTAAGGGATCGGGAATGGGAAAAACTGTTTTTT.

The rearrangement joins TRBV29-1 to TRBJ2-2; 9 bases match TRBD2. The V gene end was trimmed by 7 bases and the J gene end by 2 bases; junction bases not matched to a gene: 11. From germline, CDR1 is SQVTM and CDR2 ANQGSEA. CDR3 length equals 16 residues. CDR3 in DNA: TGCAGCGCTGAGACTAGCGGAATAAATAACACCGGGGAGCTGTTTTTT. Its translation: CSAETSGINNTGELFF.

J is TRBJ2-2 and V is TRBV7-2; TRBD2 is a possible D gene (6 bases). This CDR3 is built from 15 residues. V lost 1 base and J lost 7, with 13 bases in between. Per germline, CDR1 SGHTA and CDR2 FQGNSA. Here the CDR3 reads CASSLEAGRIGELFF. In nucleotides, the CDR3 is TGTGCCAGCAGCTTAGAGGCAGGGAGGATCGGGGAGCTGTTTTTT.

The V call is TRBV24-1, the J call TRBJ2-1; D may be TRBD1 (5 bases). Between the trimmed V and J ends, which lost 2 bases and 3 bases, there was a span of 16 bases. The CDR3 runs 17 residues. Germline values: CDR1 KGHDR, CDR2 SFDVKD. In DNA form, the CDR3 reads TGTGCCACCAGTGATTCCCCGGGCCAGGGCTTCTACAATGAGCAGTTCTTC. Its translation: CATSDSPGQGFYNEQFF.

This clone was seen once. The chain is built from TRBV7-6 and TRBJ1-3; TRBD1 is a possible D gene (5 bases). Germline CDR1 and CDR2: SGHVS and FNYEAQ. V dropped 1 base and J dropped 0 bases, with 7 bases sitting between them. The CDR3 is made up of 15 amino acids. The CDR3 region is CASSLGRGSGNTIYF. For the CDR3, the DNA is TGTGCCAGCAGCTTAGGAAGGGGCTCTGGAAACACCATATATTTT.

This sequence joins TRBV5-1 and TRBJ1-2, with 11 bases fitting TRBD1. This CDR3 comprises 14 residues. The J segment lost 8 bases and the V segment lost 0 bases, leaving 3 bases of the junction unmatched. The germline gives CDR1 SGHRS, CDR2 YFSETQ. The CDR3, as DNA: TGCGCCAGCAGCTTGGGGACAGGGGGCGAAGGCTACACCTTC. Its translation is CASSLGTGGEGYTF.

The CDR3 coding sequence is TGTGCCAGCAGCTTGGGAGGGACAGACCTCTATGGCTACACCTTC. Translating gives CASSLGGTDLYGYTF. The gene calls are TRBV5-4 and TRBJ1-2; 7 nucleotides agree with TRBD1. With V trimmed by 0 bases and J by 4 bases, 6 bases remained unmatched. The CDR3 length is 15 residues. Germline lookup yields CDR1 SGHNT and CDR2 YYREEE (reference sequence).

The rearrangement links TRBV7-9 to TRBJ2-7, with TRBD2 matching over 7 bases. The germline V gene encodes CDR1 SEHNR and CDR2 FQNEAQ (reference sequence). V dropped 7 bases and J dropped 2; count of bases not matched to a gene: 11. This CDR3 has 15 amino acids. The CDR3 DNA reads TGTGCCAGCAACATTGGGGGAGGGTCCCCCTACGAGCAGTACTTC. It yields the protein CASNIGGGSPYEQYF.

The J gene is TRBJ2-5, the V gene TRBV11-3; D perhaps matches TRBD2 (6 bases). CDR1 and CDR2 from the germline V gene are SGHNT and YENEEA. The germline V and J ends were trimmed by 4 bases and 6 bases, with 12 bases remaining between them. CDR3 length: 13 amino acids. The CDR3 spells CASSSRETKTQYF. CDR3 bases: TGTGCCAGCAGCTCCCGGGAGACGAAGACCCAGTACTTC.

The V call is TRBV28, the J call TRBJ1-1; D unresolved. Trimming removed 6 bases from V and 8 bases from J, with 22 bases in between. The CDR3 loop spans 15 amino acids. CDR1 MDHEN and CDR2 SYDVKM come from the germline V gene. This CDR3 is CASSYPLGRSPEAFF. Written as DNA, the CDR3 is TGTGCCAGCAGCTACCCTCTCGGCAGGTCACCAGAAGCTTTCTTT.

The chain couples TRBV9 to TRBJ1-4, with 9 bases that match TRBD1. The CDR3 is 19 amino acids. The V gene's germline CDR1 is SGDLS and CDR2 YYNGEE. With 5 bases clipped from V and 3 bases from J, the junction kept 17 bases outside the gene matches. CDR3 amino acids: CASSRRGQGSISANEKLFF. The CDR3 nucleotides are TGTGCCAGCAGTCGTCGGGGACAGGGAAGTATATCTGCTAATGAAAAACTGTTTTTT.

CDR3 sequence reads: CASIHRDRGPPSTGELFF. The CDR3 bases are TGTGCCAGTATTCACCGGGACAGGGGGCCCCCGAGCACCGGGGAGCTGTTTTTT. The chain links TRBV19 to TRBJ2-2; TRBD1 matches at 12 bases. V lost 7 bases to trimming and J lost 4 bases; unmatched junction nucleotides: 13. Germline CDR1 is LNHDA and CDR2 is SQIVND (reference sequence). The CDR3 runs 18 residues.